Each of the 32 T cell receptor beta chains below was sequenced from the same sample in a study of T cells in Graves' hyperthyroidism and ophthalmopathy. Template material for amplifying TCR beta CDR3 regions consisted of RNA transcripts. HTBI primers were used for first-round RT-PCR of the TCR CDR3. TCRdb analysed the multiplex PCR reads with MiXCR anew, one entry per CDR3 protein. The table includes about half a million distinct CDR3 sequences, approximately 24% detected once. The sample consisted of blood. The receptors were sampled from a young woman with Graves' ophthalmopathy.

The chain joins TRBV28 to TRBJ2-7; the D is unclear. The CDR3 is made up of 14 amino acids. CDR1 MDHEN and CDR2 SYDVKM come from the germline V gene. Trimming removed 1 base at V and 2 bases at J, with 9 bases between. In DNA form, the CDR3 reads TGTGCCAGCAGTTTATCTCCAGGCCCCTACGAGCAGTACTTC. The encoded protein is CASSLSPGPYEQYF.

This clonotype showed up many times. The chain has TRBV5-6 and TRBJ1-5; TRBD1 is a possible D gene (5 bases). Germline V gene data show CDR1 as SGHDT and CDR2 as YYEEEE. Trimming cost V 5 bases and J 5 bases, with 17 bases left between them. The CDR3 length is 15 residues. CDR3 DNA sequence: TGTGCCAGCAGTCGCCGGGACCTTCAATATCAGCCCCAGCATTTT. Translated: CASSRRDLQYQPQHF.

A note on this clonotype: It may be a read error: a sequence one base away is much more abundant. The chain joins TRBV3-1 to TRBJ1-1, with unresolved D. The CDR3 runs to 12 residues. The germline V gene has CDR1 LGHDT and CDR2 YNNKEL (reference sequence). V was pared by 1 base and J by 6 bases, with 6 bases between. The CDR3 DNA reads TGTGCCAGCAGCCAAGGGGTGTCTGAAGCTTTCTTT. Its translation: CASSQGVSEAFF.

This clonotype occurred a few times. The chain is built from TRBV9 and TRBJ2-7; perhaps TRBD2 as D (6 bases). The CDR3 is 14 residues long. V was clipped by 5 bases and J by 1 base, with 13 bases between them. CDR1 is SGDLS, CDR2 YYNGEE, per germline. CDR3 bases: TGTGCCAGCAGTCGTAGTGGGACTTCCTACGAGCAGTACTTC. Its translation is CASSRSGTSYEQYF.

This chain joins TRBV2 and TRBJ2-2; D may be TRBD2 (5 bases). This CDR3 is 15 amino acids long. The ends were cut back, 4 bases at V and 8 bases at J, with 17 bases in the middle. Germline loops: CDR1 SNHLY, CDR2 FYNNEI. The DNA for the CDR3 is TGTGCCAGCAGTGTCGTGGCCCTGGTAGCGGGGGAGCTGTTTTTT. Translated, it gives CASSVVALVAGELFF.

Concerning this clonotype: A clone one base away is much larger, so this may be a read error. Lacking the conserved final phenylalanine or tryptophan, this CDR3 likely reflects a read error. The chain uses TRBV5-1 and TRBJ1-3; no clear D. The CDR3 extends over 12 amino acids. Between the trimmed V and J ends, which lost 0 bases and 6 bases, there was a span of 4 bases. Germline V CDR1 and CDR2: SGHRS, YFSETQ. Here the CDR3 reads CASSLGENTIYL. The CDR3 region has the DNA TGCGCCAGCAGCTTGGGGGAAAACACCATATATTTG.

The chain is built from TRBV20-1 and TRBJ2-3, with TRBD2 matching over 8 bases. CDR3 length: 14 residues. The germline V gene has CDR1 DFQATT and CDR2 SNEGSKA (reference sequence). V lost 6 bases to trimming and J lost 2 bases; unmatched junction nucleotides: 7. Here the CDR3 reads CSATGLAYTDTQYF. The CDR3 nucleotides read TGCAGTGCAACCGGACTAGCTTACACAGATACGCAGTATTTT.

This clonotype was observed at least ten times. This chain links TRBV6-1 with TRBJ2-7; 9 positions match TRBD1. With V trimmed by 6 bases and J by 5 bases, 5 bases remained unmatched. CDR3 length equals 13 residues. Germline V CDR1 and CDR2: MNHNS, SASEGT. Here the CDR3 DNA reads TGTGCCAGCAGGAAGGACAGGGGCCACGAGCAGTACTTC. Translation gives CASRKDRGHEQYF.

Many counts were recorded for this clonotype. The chain has TRBV12-3 or TRBV12-4 and TRBJ1-5; 9 nucleotides line up with TRBD1. The CDR3 covers 14 residues. The ends lost 3 bases at V and 6 bases at J; junction bases unmatched: 3. CDR3 nucleotide sequence: TGTGCCAGCAGTTTCGGACAGGGGACTCAGCCCCAGCATTTT. Protein: CASSFGQGTQPQHF.

This clonotype showed up many times. The CDR3 here is CSADGQGNYEQYF. The CDR3 DNA reads as TGCAGTGCTGATGGACAGGGTAACTACGAGCAGTACTTC. This sequence joins TRBV20-1 and TRBJ2-7; 8 bases match TRBD1. Trimming removed 5 bases from V and 3 bases from J; junction bases left unmatched: 6. This CDR3 is 13 amino acids long. Germline CDR1 is DFQATT and CDR2 is SNEGSKA (reference sequence).

This clonotype showed up just a few times. This chain connects TRBV10-3 to TRBJ1-6; D gene uncertain. The CDR3 is made up of 16 amino acids. The ends were cut back, 1 base at V and 5 bases at J, with 12 bases in the middle. Germline CDR1 is ENHRY and CDR2 is SYGVKD. The CDR3 DNA follows: TGTGCCATCAGTGAGTTGGGTGGTGGAGATAATTCACCCCTCCACTTT. This codes for CAISELGGGDNSPLHF.

This clonotype showed up many times. The chain uses TRBV27 and TRBJ2-7; 8 nucleotides align to TRBD1. Germline V gene sequence: CDR1 MNHEY, CDR2 SMNVEV (reference sequence). The CDR3 loop spans 13 amino acids. V was clipped by 5 bases and J by 7 bases; unmatched bases: 7. The CDR3 here is CASSPGQGREQYF. In DNA, the CDR3 is TGTGCCAGCAGTCCCGGACAGGGTCGGGAGCAGTACTTC.

This clonotype was seen many times. The chain links TRBV20-1 to TRBJ1-1; a possible D gene is TRBD1 (5 bases). Looked up from germline, CDR1 is DFQATT and CDR2 is SNEGSKA (reference sequence). Trimming took off 0 bases at V and 0 bases at J, with 8 bases between the two ends. This CDR3 is 14 amino acids long. The CDR3 region is CSARDTRVNTEAFF. CDR3 bases: TGCAGTGCTAGAGATACCAGGGTGAACACTGAAGCTTTCTTT.

This clonotype turned up a few times. The chain joins TRBV15 to TRBJ1-5; a weak D match, TRBD1 (6 bases). Germline values: CDR1 LNHNV, CDR2 YYDKDF (reference sequence). V shed 3 bases and J shed 3 bases, with 12 bases lying between them. The CDR3 consists of 15 residues. Here the CDR3 DNA reads TGTGCCACCAGCAGCGACGGGACACACAATCAGCCCCAGCATTTT. It specifies CATSSDGTHNQPQHF.

This clonotype was recorded at least ten times. The chain joins TRBV12-3 or TRBV12-4 to TRBJ2-7; the match to TRBD2 covers 7 bases. The CDR3 runs to 13 residues. The V segment lost 8 bases and the J segment 5 bases; nucleotides outside the gene matches: 9. CDR3 residues: CASGGVGSDEQYF. The CDR3 DNA follows: TGTGCCAGCGGGGGGGTAGGAAGCGACGAGCAGTACTTC.

The chain recombines TRBV6-5 with TRBJ1-1, with no clear D. The CDR3 totals 14 residues. Trimming pared 2 bases from V and 0 bases from J, leaving 7 bases between. The germline V gene encodes CDR1 MNHEY and CDR2 SVGAGI. CDR3 protein: CASSYQVMNTEAFF. CDR3 DNA sequence: TGTGCCAGCAGTTACCAGGTAATGAACACTGAAGCTTTCTTT.

The rearrangement joins TRBV6-2 or TRBV6-3 to TRBJ2-5; D gene uncertain. V was shortened by 1 base and J by 1 base, with 13 bases between the two germline ends. The germline V gene encodes CDR1 MNHEY and CDR2 SVGEGT. The CDR3 covers 16 residues. The CDR3 protein is CASSYYQDGTQETQYF. CDR3 nucleotides: TGTGCCAGCAGTTACTATCAGGACGGTACCCAAGAGACCCAGTACTTC.

This clonotype was seen many times. V is TRBV6-5 and J is TRBJ1-1; no reliable D call. The CDR3 covers 13 residues. CDR1 and CDR2 (germline): MNHEY, SVGAGI. V was cut by 11 bases and J by 4 bases, with 17 bases left in between. CDR3 in amino acids: CASVSTDGTEAFF. The CDR3 nucleotides read TGTGCCTCAGTATCCACGGACGGCACTGAAGCTTTCTTT.

This clonotype was seen only a few times. The gene calls are TRBV20-1 and TRBJ1-2; D is uncertain. V gave up 6 bases and J gave up 5 bases, with 16 bases separating them. CDR1 is DFQATT and CDR2 is SNEGSKA in the germline V gene (reference sequence). The CDR3 is 13 residues long. CDR3 sequence: CSAPDRGGYGYTF. CDR3 DNA sequence: TGCAGTGCCCCTGACCGTGGTGGATATGGCTACACCTTC.

This clonotype was picked up many times. The chain is built from TRBV19 and TRBJ1-5, with 7 bases that match TRBD1. The V segment lost 5 bases and the J segment 0 bases; nucleotides outside the gene matches: 7. The CDR3 has 16 residues. CDR1 is LNHDA and CDR2 is SQIVND in the germline V gene (reference sequence). The CDR3 DNA follows: TGTGCCAGTAGTCCTCTGACAGGGAATAGCAATCAGCCCCAGCATTTT. It specifies CASSPLTGNSNQPQHF. Drawing the rest from reference TRBV19 and TRBJ1-5, the complete variable domain is DGGITQSPKYLFRKEGQNVTLSCEQNLNHDAMYWYRQDPGQGLRLIYYSQIVNDFQKGDIAEGYSVSREKKESFPLTVTSAQKNPTAFYLCASSPLTGNSNQPQHFGDGTRLSIL.

The chain is built from TRBV12-3 or TRBV12-4 and TRBJ2-2; 10 nucleotides align to TRBD2. The CDR3 covers 14 residues. Losses at the gene ends were 5 bases for V and 6 bases for J; bases not matched to a gene: 3. CDR3 amino acids: CASSPSGGPGELFF. The CDR3 nucleotides are TGTGCCAGCAGTCCTAGCGGGGGCCCCGGGGAGCTGTTTTTT.

In its sample, this clonotype was seen many times. The chain couples TRBV5-1 to TRBJ2-7; no clear D gene. The length of the CDR3 is 12 residues. Per the germline V gene, CDR1 is SGHRS and CDR2 is YFSETQ. Trimming took off 1 base at V and 5 bases at J, with 7 bases between the two ends. The CDR3 bases are TGCGCCAGCAGCTTGTTGGATGACGAGCAGTACTTC. Translated: CASSLLDDEQYF. Combining the CDR3 with reference TRBV5-1 and TRBJ2-7 gives the whole variable domain KAGVTQTPRYLIKTRGQQVTLSCSPISGHRSVSWYQQTPGQGLQFLFEYFSETQRNKGNFPGRFSGRQFSNSRSEMNVSTLELGDSALYLCASSLLDDEQYFGPGTRLTVT.

This clonotype was counted many times. The chain carries TRBV6-2 or TRBV6-3 and TRBJ1-3; no firm D call. The germline V and J ends were trimmed by 6 bases and 4 bases, with 16 bases remaining between them. Germline V lookup: CDR1 MNHEY, CDR2 SVGEGT. This CDR3 has 15 residues. CDR3 sequence reads: CASRTLGMVGNTIYF. Written as DNA, the CDR3 is TGTGCCAGCAGAACCCTCGGAATGGTAGGAAACACCATATATTTT.

The chain carries TRBV6-1 and TRBJ2-7, with D perhaps TRBD2 (5 bases). This CDR3 region has 14 residues. Germline V lookup: CDR1 MNHNS, CDR2 SASEGT. V gave up 1 base and J gave up 7 bases, with 14 bases separating them. The CDR3: CASSEGSGSGEQYF. The CDR3 coding sequence is TGTGCCAGCAGTGAAGGTTCGGGGTCTGGGGAGCAGTACTTC.

This clonotype has more than one count but fewer than ten. This chain joins TRBV10-3 and TRBJ2-5; tentatively, D is TRBD1 or TRBD2 (6 bases each). From germline, CDR1 is ENHRY and CDR2 SYGVKD. This CDR3 is built from 13 residues. Trimming took 10 bases from V and 1 from J, leaving 13 bases between them. The CDR3 spells CATSTGAQETQYF. DNA of the CDR3: TGTGCCACCTCCACGGGGGCCCAAGAGACCCAGTACTTC.

The chain uses TRBV7-9 and TRBJ1-1; D call uncertain. Trimming took off 2 bases at V and 7 bases at J, with 14 bases between the two ends. CDR1 is SEHNR, CDR2 FQNEAQ, per germline (reference sequence). This CDR3 has 14 amino acids. CDR3 protein: CASSLNGNKLEAFF. The CDR3 region has the DNA TGTGCCAGCAGCTTAAACGGGAACAAGCTTGAAGCTTTCTTT. Full variable domain (outside the CDR3, taken from reference TRBV7-9 and TRBJ1-1): DTGVSQNPRHKITKRGQNVTFRCDPISEHNRLYWYRQTLGQGPEFLTYFQNEAQLEKSRLLSDRFSAERPKGSFSTLEIQRTEQGDSAMYLCASSLNGNKLEAFFGQGTRLTVV.

This clonotype was found many times. This sequence joins TRBV6-2 or TRBV6-3 and TRBJ2-6; 10 bases map to TRBD1. CDR1 is MNHEY, CDR2 SVGEGT, per germline. Trimming cost V 10 bases and J 8 bases; bases outside gene matches: 14. The CDR3 has 16 amino acids. CDR3 coding DNA: TGTGCCACCTCACAAATAGACAGGGGGCGGACCAACGTCCTGACTTTC. Translated, it gives CATSQIDRGRTNVLTF.

CDR3 loop: CASSEVVQGAIGNQPQHF. Written as DNA, the CDR3 is TGTGCCAGCAGTGAAGTGGTACAGGGGGCGATAGGCAATCAGCCCCAGCATTTT. This rearrangement joins TRBV28 to TRBJ1-5, with 9 bases that match TRBD1. Unmatched junction bases numbered 13, after V lost 5 bases and J lost 2 bases. Looked up from germline, CDR1 is MDHEN and CDR2 is SYDVKM. This CDR3 is 18 amino acids long.

This clonotype came up many times. In nucleotides, the CDR3 is TGTGCCAGCAGCTTCATAGCGCAGGAGGGCGAGCAGTACTTC. Translating it yields CASSFIAQEGEQYF. This chain uses TRBV7-8 with TRBJ2-7; D may be TRBD2 (6 bases). Trimming removed 3 bases from V and 6 bases from J, with 15 bases in between. The CDR3 length is 14 residues. CDR1 is SGHVS and CDR2 is FQNEAQ in the germline V gene.

This sequence joins TRBV28 and TRBJ2-5, with TRBD1 identical over 7 bases. The germline CDR1 and CDR2 sequences are MDHEN and SYDVKM. After removal of 4 bases from V and 0 bases from J, the junction contained 11 bases not matched to a gene. The length of the CDR3 is 17 residues. The CDR3 region is CASSYGRGGVDQETQYF. The CDR3 nucleotides read TGTGCCAGCAGTTACGGTAGAGGGGGCGTGGACCAAGAGACCCAGTACTTC.

The rearrangement joins TRBV12-5 to TRBJ2-7; no firm D call. The germline V and J ends were trimmed by 3 bases and 7 bases, with 7 bases remaining between them. This CDR3 has 11 amino acids. Germline CDR1 reads LGHNT; CDR2 reads FRNRAP. The CDR3 is CASGFGAEQYF. The DNA for the CDR3 is TGTGCTAGTGGTTTCGGAGCAGAGCAGTACTTC.

This clonotype has a count of ten or more. The chain links TRBV28 to TRBJ2-7; TRBD2 matches at 16 bases. This CDR3 region has 17 residues. Trimming removed 8 bases from V and 5 bases from J; junction bases left unmatched: 12. Germline V gene sequence: CDR1 MDHEN, CDR2 SYDVKM. The CDR3 DNA sequence: TGTGCCAGCTTGAGCGGGACTAGCGGGGGGGTTTTCCACGAGCAGTACTTC. It specifies CASLSGTSGGVFHEQYF. The full variable domain, its missing parts supplied by reference TRBV28 and TRBJ2-7, is DVKVTQSSRYLVKRTGEKVFLECVQDMDHENMFWYRQDPGLGLRLIYFSYDVKMKEKGDIPEGYSVSREKKERFSLILESASTNQTSMYLCASLSGTSGGVFHEQYFGPGTRLTVT.